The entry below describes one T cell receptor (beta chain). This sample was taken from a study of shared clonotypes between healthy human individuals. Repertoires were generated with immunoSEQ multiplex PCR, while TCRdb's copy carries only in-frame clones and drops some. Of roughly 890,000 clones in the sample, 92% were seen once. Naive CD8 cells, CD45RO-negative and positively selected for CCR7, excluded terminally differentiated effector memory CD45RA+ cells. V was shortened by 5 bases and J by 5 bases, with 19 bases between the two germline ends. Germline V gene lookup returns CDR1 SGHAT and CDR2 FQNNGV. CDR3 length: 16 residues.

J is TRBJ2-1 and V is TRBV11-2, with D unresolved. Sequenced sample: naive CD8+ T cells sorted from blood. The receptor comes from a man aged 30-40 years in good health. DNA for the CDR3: TGTGCCAGCAGCCTACCGGACGAACCCACTAACAATGAGCAGTTCTTC. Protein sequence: CASSLPDEPTNNEQFF.